These 12 T cell receptor beta chains were sequenced from one sample in a study of blood T cell repertoires in COVID-19. Sequenced by immunoSEQ multiplex PCR; TCRdb stores in-frame clones only, minus some. The sample contains approximately 150,000 clones, 80% to 90% of which appear only once. Sequencing was done on a sample of peripheral blood. These receptors all come from a woman between 50 and 59 years old with acute or convalescent COVID-19.

The rearrangement links TRBV5-8 to TRBJ1-1; D uncertain. The ends were cut back, 2 bases at V and 1 base at J, with 6 bases in the middle. This CDR3 is 13 amino acids long. Germline V gene lookup returns CDR1 SGHTS and CDR2 YDEGEE. In nucleotides, the CDR3 is TGTGCCAGCAGCTTTGGGCAGAACACTGAAGCTTTCTTT. The encoded protein is CASSFGQNTEAFF.

The chain is built from TRBV5-1 and TRBJ1-1, with 7 bases identical to TRBD1. This CDR3 region has 17 residues. With 2 bases clipped from V and 1 base from J, the junction kept 11 bases outside the gene matches. In germline, CDR1 is SGHRS, CDR2 YFSETQ. CDR3 nucleotide sequence: TGCGCCAGCAGCTTCAACAGGGGCGCTAGATGGAACACTGAAGCTTTCTTT. It encodes CASSFNRGARWNTEAFF.

The rearrangement links TRBV3-1 (or the pseudogene TRBV3-2) to TRBJ1-1; TRBD1 aligns across 11 bases. The CDR3 extends over 17 amino acids. Germline assignment: CDR1 LGHDT and CDR2 YNNKEL (reference sequence). The V and J ends lost 3 bases and 1 base, in that order; junction bases with no gene match: 7. The CDR3 sequence: CASSHGTGGFKNTEAFF. In DNA form, the CDR3 reads TGTGCCAGCAGCCACGGGACAGGGGGGTTTAAGAACACTGAAGCTTTCTTT.

The sample holds many counts of this clone. Other DNA variants within this sample encode the same CDR3. V is TRBV14 and J is TRBJ1-2; 8 bases map to TRBD1. The CDR3 covers 13 residues. In germline, CDR1 is SGHDN, CDR2 FVKESK. V was pared by 5 bases and J by 4 bases, with 3 bases of the junction left unmatched. The CDR3 DNA reads as TGTGCCAGCAGCGACAGGGGTAGCTATGGCTACACCTTC. It specifies CASSDRGSYGYTF.

This clone was seen just once. This sequence joins TRBV29-1 and TRBJ1-4, with D possibly matching TRBD1 (5 bases). V was trimmed by 4 bases and J by 4 bases, leaving 10 bases between them. Germline CDR1 is SQVTM and CDR2 is ANQGSEA. This CDR3 region has 13 residues. As DNA, the CDR3 is TGCAGCGTTGGGTTAGGGGTTAATGAAAAACTGTTTTTT. Encoded protein: CSVGLGVNEKLFF.

The CDR3, as DNA: TGTGCCAGCTCACCCAACCAGGGGGACACCGGGGAGCTGTTTTTT. It codes for CASSPNQGDTGELFF. The chain recombines TRBV18 with TRBJ2-2, with TRBD1 identical over 7 bases. With 3 bases clipped from V and 3 bases from J, the junction kept 4 bases outside the gene matches. The germline V gene encodes CDR1 KGHSH and CDR2 LQKENI. The CDR3 consists of 15 residues.

The V and J genes are TRBV6-5 and TRBJ1-6; D uncertain. Germline CDR1 MNHEY, CDR2 SVGAGI. The V end was cut by 5 bases, the J end by 7 bases, with 12 bases between. CDR3 size: 14 residues. CDR3 nucleotides: TGTGCCAGCAGTCACCCGGAGCAGAATTCACCCCTCCACTTT. This sequence encodes CASSHPEQNSPLHF.

J is TRBJ1-1 and V is TRBV5-1; TRBD1 might be the D (5 bases). From germline, CDR1 is SGHRS and CDR2 YFSETQ. V was cut by 1 base and J by 4 bases, with 14 bases left in between. The CDR3 consists of 15 residues. CDR3 sequence: CASSLSGVGGTEAFF. As DNA, the CDR3 is TGCGCCAGCAGCTTGAGTGGGGTGGGGGGCACTGAAGCTTTCTTT.

This clone appeared once. The chain is built from TRBV7-9 and TRBJ1-5; 7 bases match TRBD1. This CDR3 comprises 15 residues. V gave up 4 bases and J gave up 0 bases; unmatched junction bases: 3. Looked up from germline, CDR1 is SEHNR and CDR2 is FQNEAQ (reference sequence). The CDR3, as DNA: TGTGCCAGCAGCTGGGGACAGACTAGCAATCAGCCCCAGCATTTT. This encodes CASSWGQTSNQPQHF.

The chain links TRBV6-1 to TRBJ2-2, with D perhaps TRBD2 (5 bases). The CDR3 spans 16 residues. The germline V gene has CDR1 MNHNS and CDR2 SASEGT. V lost 0 bases, J lost 1 base, and 9 bases lay in between. CDR3 protein: CASSEARELNTGELFF. The CDR3 DNA follows: TGTGCCAGCAGTGAAGCACGGGAATTGAACACCGGGGAGCTGTTTTTT.

On this clone: The same CDR3 arises from other DNA sequences in this sample as well. The V gene is TRBV5-1, the J gene TRBJ2-7, with a possible D match to TRBD1 (6 bases). CDR1 SGHRS and CDR2 YFSETQ come from the germline V gene. The V gene lost 7 bases and the J gene lost 4 bases, with 9 bases spanning the gap. CDR3 length: 11 residues. CDR3 protein: CASSDSYEQYF. In DNA, the CDR3 is TGCGCCAGCTCGGACAGTTACGAGCAGTACTTC.

The chain combines TRBV24-1 with TRBJ1-5, with unresolved D. Trimming took 9 bases from V and 0 from J, leaving 14 bases between them. Germline V gene sequence: CDR1 KGHDR, CDR2 SFDVKD. This CDR3 comprises 15 residues. The CDR3 DNA reads TGTGCCACCTCCGAGGGAGGTTATAGCAATCAGCCCCAGCATTTT. This sequence encodes CATSEGGYSNQPQHF.